One sample yielded the 19 T cell receptor beta chains listed below, sequenced in a study of monozygotic twins with inflammatory bowel disease. One entry per CDR3 protein, without DNA, is what TCRdb gives after re-calling the 5' RACE reads. The listing contains around 400,000 distinct CDR3 sequences. The material sequenced was blood. The receptors were gathered from a human donor with ulcerative colitis or Crohn's disease, or a healthy co-twin of an affected twin (not recorded which).

The rearrangement joins TRBV2 to TRBJ1-1. The CDR3 spans 16 residues. In germline, CDR1 is SNHLY, CDR2 FYNNEI. CDR3 in amino acids: CATASDTSPAGTEAFF.

The chain couples TRBV20-1 to TRBJ1-4; TCRdb proposes TRBD1, but this gene call is untestable without DNA. This CDR3 is built from 15 residues. Germline CDR1 reads DFQATT; CDR2 reads SNEGSKA (reference sequence). The CDR3 loop reads CSASLDRAANEKLFF.

The chain combines TRBV29-1 with TRBJ1-1; lacking DNA, the TRBD1 call made by TCRdb goes unchecked. CDR1 is SQVTM and CDR2 is ANQGSEA in the germline V gene. This CDR3 spans 13 amino acids. The CDR3 spells CSVVVDRATEAFF. The variable domain in full, completed from reference TRBV29-1 and TRBJ1-1, reads SAVISQKPSRDICQRGTSLTIQCQVDSQVTMMFWYRQQPGQSLTLIATANQGSEATYESGFVIDKFPISRPNLTFSTLTVSNMSPEDSSIYLCSVVVDRATEAFFGQGTRLTVV.

The chain combines TRBV28 with TRBJ1-6. The germline CDR1 and CDR2 sequences are MDHEN and SYDVKM. The CDR3 covers 14 residues. Here the CDR3 reads CASSSADTNSPLHF.

The genes are TRBV4-2 and TRBJ2-5; absent DNA, TCRdb's TRBD1 call cannot be checked. The CDR3 spans 15 residues. Germline V lookup: CDR1 LGHNA, CDR2 YNFKEQ. The CDR3 protein is CASSLPGTGVETQYF.

The J gene is TRBJ1-1, the V gene TRBV3-1; TCRdb names TRBD1, which stays unverified in the absence of DNA. The V gene's germline CDR1 is LGHDT and CDR2 YNNKEL (reference sequence). CDR3 length: 15 residues. The CDR3 region is CASSPRGGRSTEAFF.

The V call is TRBV4-3, the J call TRBJ2-7; TCRdb proposes TRBD2, but this gene call is untestable without DNA. From germline, CDR1 is LGHNA and CDR2 YSLEER. This CDR3 contains 14 residues. The CDR3 sequence is CASSQDRLAYEQYF.

The gene calls are TRBV12-3 or TRBV12-4 and TRBJ2-1; TCRdb proposes TRBD2, but this gene call is untestable without DNA. This CDR3 region has 19 residues. CDR3 amino acids: CASSLSGLAGGTFSNEQFF.

The chain recombines TRBV7-2 with TRBJ2-7; with no DNA, the TCRdb D assignment of TRBD2 cannot be verified. Germline CDR1 and CDR2: SGHTA and FQGNSA. CDR3 length: 15 residues. CDR3 amino acids: CASSLVSGLAYEQYF.

This chain joins TRBV5-6 and TRBJ2-2; the TCRdb D gene call, TRBD1, has no DNA to confirm it. CDR1 and CDR2 from the germline V gene are SGHDT and YYEEEE. This CDR3 spans 16 amino acids. The CDR3 sequence: CASSLADSAFTGELFF.

The chain carries TRBV20-1 and TRBJ2-1; TCRdb names TRBD1, which stays unverified in the absence of DNA. CDR1 DFQATT and CDR2 SNEGSKA come from the germline V gene (reference sequence). This CDR3 is built from 16 residues. CDR3 amino acids: CSASESGTRSGNEQFF.

The gene calls are TRBV7-2 and TRBJ1-5. The CDR3 has 14 amino acids. In germline, CDR1 is SGHTA, CDR2 FQGNSA. The CDR3 here is CASTDYGGNQPQHF.

The chain combines TRBV4-3 with TRBJ1-6; the TCRdb call, TRBD1, lacks DNA for checking. Germline lookup yields CDR1 LGHNA and CDR2 YSLEER. The CDR3 contains 17 residues. CDR3 sequence reads: CASSRGTGAFLNSPLHF.

CDR3 region: CASSESKGSGYNEQFF. V is TRBV10-1 and J is TRBJ2-1; there is no DNA to check the TCRdb D call of TRBD1. Looked up from germline, CDR1 is WNHNN and CDR2 is SYGVQD (reference sequence). This CDR3 comprises 16 residues.

The chain employs TRBV20-1 and TRBJ1-6; TCRdb calls TRBD1, which cannot be checked without DNA. Germline loops: CDR1 DFQATT, CDR2 SNEGSKA (reference sequence). The CDR3 contains 16 residues. The CDR3 spells CSARRGMWTSDSPLHF.

This sequence joins TRBV29-1 and TRBJ2-1; as DNA is missing, the TRBD2 call by TCRdb cannot be tested. The CDR3 covers 15 residues. Per germline, CDR1 SQVTM and CDR2 ANQGSEA. The CDR3 spells CSVGRTSGIYNEQFF.

The chain joins TRBV9 to TRBJ1-5; TCRdb's D call of TRBD1 is untestable without DNA. This CDR3 contains 15 residues. CDR1 is SGDLS and CDR2 is YYNGEE in the germline V gene. CDR3 sequence reads: CASSEGDRSNQPQHF. Full variable domain (remainder filled in from reference TRBV9 and TRBJ1-5): DSGVTQTPKHLITATGQRVTLRCSPRSGDLSVYWYQQSLDQGLQFLIQYYNGEERAKGNILERFSAQQFPDLHSELNLSSLELGDSALYFCASSEGDRSNQPQHFGDGTRLSIL.

The chain uses TRBV12-3 or TRBV12-4 and TRBJ1-6; TCRdb's assignment of TRBD1 cannot be checked, as there is no DNA. This CDR3 is 15 amino acids long. Here the CDR3 reads CASSRGRTSSSPLHF.

This sequence joins TRBV25-1 and TRBJ2-1; the TRBD2 assignment by TCRdb is unverifiable without DNA. The germline CDR1 and CDR2 sequences are MGHDK and SYGVNS. The CDR3 has 16 residues. CDR3 sequence: CASSEVSGGSYNEQFF.